This TCR beta chain was recorded in a study of T cell repertoires in cytomegalovirus infection. At the level of the study: Public TCR beta signature analysis indicated the presence of both CMV infection and matching HLA type.

Findings and caveats of the study: Across the ex vivo response, the dominant clonotypes were HLA-C-restricted CMV-specific TCR beta clonotypes. Cumulative public TCR beta family frequency identified carriers of CMV plus the relevant HLA.

Via MiXCR, TCRdb re-called the reads, giving one row per CDR3 protein. The table includes over 450,000 distinct CDR3 sequences, 11% detected once. This clonotype has ten or more counts. Its antigen is unidentified. V was pared by 0 bases and J by 10 bases, with 16 bases between. CDR1 is SGHVS, CDR2 FQNEAQ, per germline. This CDR3 has 15 residues. The chain uses TRBV7-8 and TRBJ1-5; no clear D gene. The sample consisted of PBMCs. The source of this sequence is a human donor in good health (CMV status not recorded). Some clones in this sample may be carry-over from other donors' samples. Here the CDR3 reads CASSLAPGPVRPQHF. CDR3 bases: TGTGCCAGCAGCTTAGCCCCGGGCCCAGTGCGACCCCAGCATTTT.